The 10 T cell receptor beta chains reported below all come from one sample, sequenced in a study of molecular identifiers for immune sequencing clone quantification. TCRdb called the PCR reads again in MiXCR, with one record for every CDR3 protein. The sample comprises 85,000 to 95,000 distinct CDR3 sequences, under 20% of which are singletons, and 0.7% to 0.95% rests with the top ten. Sequencing was performed on naive CD8+ T cells from blood, with Jurkat cell RNA spiked in. The subset is: FACS-sorted CD8+CD4-CCR7+CD45RA+ naive T cells. These receptors were taken from a human donor in good health. Some libraries in this study had Jurkat cell RNA spiked in.

This clonotype was seen ten or more times. The chain employs TRBV5-1 and TRBJ2-2; D possibly corresponds to TRBD2 (5 bases). V shed 3 bases and J shed 6 bases, with 12 bases lying between them. Per germline, CDR1 SGHRS and CDR2 YFSETQ. There are 14 residues in the CDR3. CDR3 sequence reads: CASSSGGLAGELFF. CDR3 in DNA: TGCGCCAGCAGCTCTGGAGGACTCGCCGGGGAGCTGTTTTTT. Together with reference TRBV5-1 and TRBJ2-2, the CDR3 gives the full variable domain: KAGVTQTPRYLIKTRGQQVTLSCSPISGHRSVSWYQQTPGQGLQFLFEYFSETQRNKGNFPGRFSGRQFSNSRSEMNVSTLELGDSALYLCASSSGGLAGELFFGEGSRLTVL.

This clonotype has at least ten counts. V is TRBV2 and J is TRBJ1-1; no firm D call. This CDR3 is 13 amino acids long. From germline, CDR1 is SNHLY and CDR2 FYNNEI. Trimming removed 8 bases at V and 0 bases at J, with 10 bases between. In DNA form, the CDR3 reads TGTGCCAGCCGGCAGTACTTGAACACTGAAGCTTTCTTT. Translation: CASRQYLNTEAFF.

This clonotype was recorded many times. The V gene is TRBV27, the J gene TRBJ2-2; maybe TRBD1 (5 bases). The CDR3 extends over 16 amino acids. From germline, CDR1 is MNHEY and CDR2 SMNVEV (reference sequence). V was cut by 4 bases and J by 4 bases, with 16 bases left in between. The DNA for the CDR3 is TGTGCCAGCAGTTACACCAGGGTTGGTGGCACCGGGGAGCTGTTTTTT. It codes for CASSYTRVGGTGELFF.

The sample holds many counts of this clonotype. The chain uses TRBV5-6 and TRBJ2-7; 11 nucleotides line up with TRBD2. J lost 3 bases, V lost 4 bases, and 18 bases had no gene match. The CDR3 loop spans 19 amino acids. The germline CDR1 and CDR2 sequences are SGHDT and YYEEEE. The CDR3 region is CASSPIVELLAGVNYEQYF. In DNA, the CDR3 is TGTGCCAGCAGCCCAATTGTTGAGTTACTAGCGGGAGTTAACTACGAGCAGTACTTC. Combining the CDR3 with reference TRBV5-6 and TRBJ2-7 gives the whole variable domain DAGVTQSPTHLIKTRGQQVTLRCSPKSGHDTVSWYQQALGQGPQFIFQYYEEEERQRGNFPDRFSGHQFPNYSSELNVNALLLGDSALYLCASSPIVELLAGVNYEQYFGPGTRLTVT.

In this sample, this clonotype turned up many times. The chain recombines TRBV20-1 with TRBJ1-4; no reliable D call. Trimming took 3 bases from V and 0 from J, leaving 5 bases between them. This CDR3 has 13 residues. Germline loops: CDR1 DFQATT, CDR2 SNEGSKA (reference sequence). For the CDR3, the DNA is TGCAGTGCTAGTGATACAACTAATGAAAAACTGTTTTTT. Translation gives CSASDTTNEKLFF.

In its sample, this clonotype was seen many times. The chain recombines TRBV20-1 with TRBJ2-1; 9 nucleotides line up with TRBD2. Germline CDR1 and CDR2: DFQATT and SNEGSKA (reference sequence). With V trimmed by 0 bases and J by 3 bases, 6 bases remained unmatched. This CDR3 has 16 residues. The DNA of the CDR3 is TGCAGTGCTAGAGATTTCAGTAGCGGGAGCTACAATGAGCAGTTCTTC. Its protein is CSARDFSSGSYNEQFF.

This clonotype was observed many times. This chain joins TRBV29-1 and TRBJ2-7; tentatively, D is TRBD1 or TRBD2 (5 bases each). The CDR3 runs to 13 residues. The V gene lost 3 bases and the J gene lost 8 bases, with 17 bases spanning the gap. Germline values: CDR1 SQVTM, CDR2 ANQGSEA. The chain's CDR3 is CSVDGGSLEQQYF. The CDR3 coding sequence is TGCAGCGTTGATGGGGGATCCTTGGAGCAGCAGTACTTC.

This clonotype was recorded many times. The chain uses TRBV7-9 and TRBJ2-3; D gene uncertain. Trimming stripped 5 bases from V and 0 bases from J, with 15 bases between. CDR1 SEHNR and CDR2 FQNEAQ come from the germline V gene (reference sequence). The CDR3 has 16 amino acids. The CDR3 reads CASSPADTTSTDTQYF. The CDR3 DNA is TGTGCCAGCAGCCCTGCGGATACCACTAGCACAGATACGCAGTATTTT.

In this sample, this clonotype turned up many times. The chain has TRBV10-2 and TRBJ2-3; TRBD2 agrees at 11 bases. This CDR3 spans 15 amino acids. The germline CDR1 and CDR2 sequences are WSHSY and SAAADI. The J segment lost 5 bases and the V segment lost 3 bases, leaving 4 bases of the junction unmatched. CDR3 loop: CASSETSGGIDTQYF. The CDR3 DNA reads as TGCGCCAGCAGTGAAACTAGCGGGGGTATAGATACGCAGTATTTT.

At least ten counts were recorded for this clonotype. The V gene is TRBV30, the J gene TRBJ2-3, with 10 bases lining up with TRBD1. The CDR3 extends over 14 amino acids. CDR1 is GTSNPN and CDR2 is SVGIG in the germline V gene (reference sequence). Trimming cost V 3 bases and J 5 bases; bases outside gene matches: 5. CDR3 nucleotide sequence: TGTGCCTGGAGCGTAGGGACAGGGGAAGATACGCAGTATTTT. Protein: CAWSVGTGEDTQYF.